The present entry profiles one T cell receptor beta chain with its context. Its specific antigen is unknown. Within one base of it there is no much larger clone, and no base qualities were kept. In the germline V gene (reference sequence), CDR1 corresponds to GTSNPN and CDR2 to SVGIG. V is cut back by 4 bases and J by 8 bases, with 14 bases in the junction unmatched. Including the terminal cysteine and phenylalanine, the CDR3 comprises 15 residues. The read is trimmed to its CDR3 DNA, 45 bases read in frame from base 1. Taken with the paper, the label for time point translates to: more than 3 weeks on oral tofacitinib. Interpreted using the paper, the treatment or condition label stands for: oral pan-JAK inhibitor, 5-10 mg twice daily. Lesional scalp punch biopsies and peripheral blood were collected from alopecia areata patients. After PBMCs were isolated by density centrifugation and stained for CD3, CD4 and CD8, a FACSAria was used to sort CD4+ and CD8+ T cells.

The receptor library was made with the immunoSEQ multiplex PCR assay. To provide template for TCR sequencing, every sample had RNA extracted and reverse transcribed into cDNA. First-strand cDNA was synthesized using SuperScript III with a 2:1 mix of oligo-dT and random hexamers. A synthetic immune receptor repertoire was used to assess amplification bias, and residual bias was removed computationally. The original pipeline was this. Raw reads were preprocessed to remove errors, and CDR3 was defined according to IMGT conventions as the region from the conserved cysteine to phenylalanine. Clonality was computed by normalizing Shannon entropy by log2 of the number of productive unique TCRs and subtracting the result from 1. Whether scalp clones were CD4 or CD8 was inferred by matching scalp TCRbeta sequences against CD4 and CD8 repertoires sorted from blood. TCRdb limited this immuneACCESS table to in-frame rearrangements with V and J called. A share of clones is missing; checked studies link under half to unresolved V genes, and the rest is unexplained. V, J and clone size reflect that table, while D and trimming were determined from the DNA. The sample table records about 120,000 clones; 50% to 55% of these occur just once. The ten top clones hold around 0.46% of the sample.

This record belongs to a study of CD8+ T cells in alopecia areata (dated by TCRdb to the late 2010s). Regarding the research as a whole: The treated patients, all with moderate-to-severe alopecia areata, were enrolled in an open-label pilot trial of oral tofacitinib given at 5 to 10 mg twice daily. Patients received tofacitinib for 6 to 18 months and were then followed off drug for 6 months to check for delayed response and recurrence. For the treated patients, the SALT score, which quantifies what percentage of scalp surface area is affected, served as the measure of disease severity. The study used high-throughput TCRbeta sequencing to examine T cell clonal expansion in alopecia areata, in both the C3H/HeJ mouse model and human patients. Human TCRbeta sequencing covered scalp tissue and sorted CD4+ and CD8+ peripheral blood T cells from patchy and totalis/universalis alopecia areata patients and healthy controls. Biopsies were taken from tofacitinib-treated patients at baseline and again at 4 and 24 weeks into treatment, and several of those patients also had a later scalp biopsy. Clonality in the scalp was compared among normal scalp (n=4), patchy alopecia areata scalp (n=8), and alopecia totalis/universalis scalp (n=8). RNA was obtained with the PAXgene miRNA kit for fixed scalp, the miRNeasy kit for PBMCs, and the RNeasy kit for mouse skin. immunoSEQ multiplex PCR using 35 Vbeta forward primers and 13 Jbeta reverse primers was used to amplify TCRbeta CDR3 regions. Summary of the overall study and its limitations: Compared with normal scalp, lesional scalp, particularly in alopecia totalis/universalis, had higher clonality and more expanded CD8+ clones, which suggests antigenic drive. Many expanded lesional clones were found to persist in scalp and blood during tofacitinib treatment, and relapse after treatment cessation may be partly explained by this persistence. Because the treated cohort was small and had only one nonresponder, larger studies are needed to examine links between baseline CD8+ expansion and response. Resident alphabeta T cells in normal human skin are also sequenced, complicating scalp TCR repertoire analysis, unlike mouse skin dominated by gammadelta T cells. Tofacitinib significantly decreased scalp clonality and the number of expanded CD8+ clones among the top 100 scalp clones. TCR sequences shared between patients were less clear than in mice, possibly partly because of HLA diversity in the patient population.

This clonotype originated in a human donor with alopecia areata. The rearrangement joined TRBV30 to TRBJ1-2; 9 junctional bases match TRBD1. The sequenced sample was CD4+ T cells sorted from blood, obtained at week 4, from a patient treated with tofacitinib. The nucleotides are TGTGCCTGGATGAGGTTCGGGACAGGGAATATCGGCTACACCTTC. The encoded protein is CAWMRFGTGNIGYTF.